Listed below are T cell receptor beta chains from one sample, sequenced in a study of response to subunit inactivated influenza vaccine. Via MiXCR, TCRdb re-called the RT-PCR reads, giving one row per CDR3 protein. The table records fewer than 800,000 distinct CDR3 sequences, around 16% of them present only once. The sequencing here drew on PBMCs from blood, taken 12 days after vaccination. All receptors come from a man aged 45 to 65 who received an inactivated influenza vaccine. Each CDR3 is given with its conserved first and last residue. A D gene is named only where the DNA matches it firmly. Rows may omit the clone size; those that give it use once, few, many or a size class.

j_call,clone_size,v_call,d_call,cdr3_aa,cdr3_nt
TRBJ2-2,few,TRBV29-1,.,CSVKWSGELFF,TGCAGCGTTAAGTGGTCCGGGGAGCTGTTTTTT
TRBJ2-5,.,TRBV4-1,.,CASSTPAGETQYF,TGCGCCAGCAGCACCCCAGCAGGGGAGACCCAGTACTTC
TRBJ1-6,.,TRBV12-3/TRBV12-4,.,CASSLGRDNSPLHF,TGTGCCAGCAGTTTAGGGCGGGATAATTCACCCCTCCACTTT
TRBJ2-1,.,TRBV20-1,TRBD2,CSAQDTGTSSYNEQFF,TGCAGTGCTCAAGATACCGGGACTAGCTCCTACAATGAGCAGTTCTTC
TRBJ2-5,.,TRBV4-1,.,CASSQVGISETQYF,TGCGCCAGCAGCCAAGTTGGGATTTCGGAGACCCAGTACTTC
TRBJ2-7,few,TRBV20-1,.,CSASRNEQYF,TGCAGTGCTAGTAGGAACGAGCAGTACTTC
TRBJ2-6,few,TRBV2,TRBD1,CASKPGQEGRFSGANVLTF,TGTGCCAGCAAGCCGGGACAGGAGGGGAGATTCTCTGGGGCCAACGTCCTGACTTTC
TRBJ2-5,.,TRBV7-2,TRBD2,CASSRDGLAGSGTQYF,TGTGCCAGCAGCCGCGACGGACTAGCGGGATCCGGGACCCAGTACTTC
TRBJ1-2,few,TRBV20-1,TRBD1,CSASSVRGQGSGGYTF,TGCAGTGCTAGTAGTGTTCGGGGACAGGGGAGTGGTGGCTACACCTTC
TRBJ2-2,.,TRBV4-2,.,CASSQRTRGGGELFF,TGTGCCAGCAGCCAGAGAACCCGGGGCGGCGGGGAGCTGTTTTTT
TRBJ2-4,.,TRBV5-6,.,CASSLWLGFAKNIQYF,TGTGCCAGCAGCTTGTGGCTCGGTTTCGCCAAAAACATTCAGTACTTC
TRBJ1-1,few,TRBV5-4,.,CASSSAPNTEAFF,TGTGCCAGCAGCTCCGCTCCGAACACTGAAGCTTTCTTT
TRBJ2-3,few,TRBV12-3/TRBV12-4,.,CASGYPSSGAFTDTQYF,TGTGCCAGCGGTTACCCATCCTCGGGGGCCTTCACAGATACGCAGTATTTT
TRBJ1-6,.,TRBV20-1,TRBD1,CSARLGTGVNSPLHF,TGCAGTGCTAGACTGGGGACAGGGGTCAATTCACCCCTCCACTTT
TRBJ2-4,few,TRBV20-1,.,CSAPHHLAKNIQYF,TGCAGTGCCCCCCACCACTTAGCCAAAAACATTCAGTACTTC
TRBJ2-1,few,TRBV18,TRBD2,CASSPGLAGAKNEQFF,TGTGCCAGCTCACCAGGCCTAGCGGGAGCAAAGAATGAGCAGTTCTTC
TRBJ1-6,.,TRBV5-1,.,CASSLLSLGSSPLHF,TGCGCCAGCAGCTTGTTAAGTTTGGGGAGTTCACCCCTCCACTTT
TRBJ2-6,few,TRBV15,.,CATSRTSSGANVLTF,TGTGCCACCAGCAGGACAAGCTCTGGGGCCAACGTCCTGACTTTC
TRBJ2-1,few,TRBV3-1,TRBD2,CASSQSSGTHEQFF,TGTGCCAGCAGCCAATCTAGCGGGACCCATGAGCAGTTCTTC
TRBJ2-7,many,TRBV5-1,.,CASSSGTLYEQYF,TGCGCCAGCAGCTCCGGGACCCTGTACGAGCAGTACTTC
TRBJ1-4,.,TRBV6-2/TRBV6-3,.,CASSYHPLEKLFF,TGTGCCAGCAGTTACCATCCTCTGGAAAAACTGTTTTTT
TRBJ2-3,.,TRBV2,TRBD1,CASSLPGQITDTQYF,TGTGCCAGCAGCCTCCCGGGACAGATCACAGATACGCAGTATTTT
TRBJ2-7,few,TRBV20-1,TRBD2,CSAGDFLAGGTYEQYF,TGCAGTGCTGGGGACTTTCTAGCGGGGGGTACCTACGAGCAGTACTTC
TRBJ2-7,few,TRBV20-1,.,CSASALPSSYEQYF,TGCAGTGCTAGTGCACTCCCCAGCTCCTACGAGCAGTACTTC
TRBJ1-1,few,TRBV30,.,CAWSVRRGIPPVNTEAFF,TGTGCCTGGAGTGTACGACGGGGCATTCCCCCGGTGAACACTGAAGCTTTCTTT
TRBJ2-7,many,TRBV20-1,.,CSARGPTYEQYF,TGCAGTGCTAGAGGGCCAACCTACGAGCAGTACTTC
TRBJ2-7,.,TRBV15,.,CATSNMDGSYEQYF,TGTGCCACCAGCAATATGGACGGTTCCTACGAGCAGTACTTC
TRBJ2-1,.,TRBV24-1,.,CATSDSRYNNEQFF,TGTGCCACCAGTGATTCTCGATACAACAATGAGCAGTTCTTC
TRBJ1-6,many,TRBV7-2,TRBD1,CASSLRQGAGSPLHF,TGTGCCAGCAGCCTTCGACAGGGGGCGGGTTCACCCCTCCACTTT
TRBJ2-1,.,TRBV20-1,TRBD2,CSARDKWGERGFYNEQFF,TGCAGTGCTAGAGATAAGTGGGGAGAGCGGGGGTTCTACAATGAGCAGTTCTTC
TRBJ2-7,.,TRBV20-1,TRBD2,CSARRGVGEQYF,TGCAGTGCTAGACGGGGGGTCGGCGAGCAGTACTTC
TRBJ2-5,few,TRBV30,TRBD2,CAWIQRGVQETQYF,TGTGCCTGGATCCAGCGGGGGGTACAAGAGACCCAGTACTTC
TRBJ2-1,.,TRBV5-1,TRBD2,CASSLAGRSQQFF,TGCGCCAGCAGCTTGGCCGGGAGGAGCCAGCAGTTCTTC
TRBJ2-1,.,TRBV2,.,CASRPTLNEQFF,TGTGCCAGCAGACCCACCCTCAATGAGCAGTTCTTC
TRBJ1-6,.,TRBV7-9,.,CASSSHDPPNSPLHF,TGTGCCAGCAGCTCGCACGACCCCCCAAATTCACCCCTCCACTTT
TRBJ2-7,.,TRBV4-2,.,CASSQEKGLIRWGDTNEQYF,TGTGCCAGCAGCCAAGAGAAAGGGCTCATAAGGTGGGGGGATACTAACGAGCAGTACTTC
TRBJ2-6,few,TRBV20-1,TRBD1,CSASTGGSSGANVLTF,TGCAGTGCCTCGACAGGGGGAAGCTCTGGGGCCAACGTCCTGACTTTC
TRBJ2-3,few,TRBV30,.,CAWKTTSTDTQYF,TGTGCCTGGAAAACAACTAGCACAGATACGCAGTATTTT
TRBJ2-7,few,TRBV6-2/TRBV6-3,.,CASSRSGRRGFYEQYF,TGTGCCAGCAGTCGCTCCGGTAGGAGGGGATTCTACGAGCAGTACTTC
TRBJ2-7,.,TRBV7-2,.,CASSRLGTYEQYF,TGTGCCAGCAGCCGATTGGGGACCTACGAGCAGTACTTC
TRBJ2-7,.,TRBV28,.,CASMIGGPFGEQYF,TGTGCCAGCATGATCGGGGGCCCTTTTGGCGAGCAGTACTTC
TRBJ2-1,.,TRBV15,TRBD1,CATSKTGGYNEHFF,TGTGCCACCAGCAAAACAGGGGGTTACAATGAGCATTTCTTC
TRBJ2-2,.,TRBV4-2,.,CASSQVLRGGSGANTGELFF,TGTGCCAGCAGCCAAGTTTTGAGGGGGGGGTCAGGAGCTAACACCGGGGAGCTGTTTTTT
TRBJ1-4,few,TRBV2,.,CASSNEKLFF,TGTGCCAGCAGTAACGAAAAACTGTTTTTT
TRBJ1-2,.,TRBV3-1,.,CASSQGHVPGYTF,TGTGCCAGCAGCCAAGGGCACGTCCCTGGCTACACCTTC
TRBJ2-1,few,TRBV5-1,TRBD1,CASSSRQGVYNEQFF,TGCGCCAGCAGCTCTCGACAGGGGGTCTACAATGAGCAGTTCTTC
TRBJ2-1,.,TRBV4-3,TRBD2,CASSQAGGPKGEQFF,TGCGCCAGCAGCCAAGCGGGGGGGCCTAAGGGTGAGCAGTTCTTC
TRBJ2-3,few,TRBV20-1,TRBD2,CSASGLAGFTDTQYF,TGCAGTGCTAGCGGACTAGCGGGATTCACAGATACGCAGTATTTT
TRBJ2-1,.,TRBV28,TRBD2,CASSFLQGGKNNEQFF,TGTGCCAGCAGTTTTCTCCAGGGAGGGAAGAACAATGAGCAGTTCTTC
TRBJ2-4,many,TRBV2,.,CATRYGTSLGNIQYF,TGTGCCACAAGATATGGGACTTCCCTTGGGAACATTCAGTACTTC
TRBJ1-5,few,TRBV12-3/TRBV12-4,.,CASSLSRYSNQPQHF,TGTGCCAGCAGTTTATCGCGGTATAGCAATCAGCCCCAGCATTTT
TRBJ2-1,few,TRBV6-5,TRBD2,CASSYSLAGTYNEQFF,TGTGCCAGCAGTTACTCACTAGCGGGGACCTACAATGAGCAGTTCTTC
TRBJ2-1,few,TRBV7-6,TRBD2,CASSLFSGRAYNEQFF,TGTGCCAGCAGCTTGTTTAGCGGGAGGGCCTACAATGAGCAGTTCTTC
TRBJ1-3,.,TRBV3-1,TRBD1,CASSRGTGEANTIYF,TGTGCCAGCAGCCGCGGGACAGGGGAGGCGAACACCATATATTTT
TRBJ1-4,.,TRBV5-1,TRBD1,CASSIYRGTNEKLFF,TGCGCCAGCAGCATATACAGGGGCACTAATGAAAAACTGTTTTTT
TRBJ2-7,few,TRBV9,.,CASSVLDGSPLREQYF,TGTGCCAGCAGCGTATTAGACGGGTCGCCCTTACGGGAGCAGTACTTC
TRBJ2-1,.,TRBV4-1,TRBD1,CASSQVQGAGYNEQFF,TGCGCCAGCAGCCAAGTCCAGGGGGCAGGCTACAATGAGCAGTTCTTC